The source of this T cell receptor (beta chain) is a study of blood T cell repertoires in COVID-19. As for the study in general: Nucleic acid was either cDNA or gDNA, and it came from T cells, B-cell-depleted T cells, or PBMCs.

This clone was recorded only once. Authors' data handling: Amplifying reference gene primers gave estimates of nucleated cell counts. Profiling relied on immunoSEQ multiplex PCR, and the TCRdb table lists in-frame clones only, not all of them. V and J calls and clone size are copied from that table; D and trimming were computed from the DNA. The sample yields tens of thousands of clones, approximately 80% seen once. CDR1 is SGDLS, CDR2 YYNGEE, per germline. There are 15 residues in the CDR3. The V end was cut by 4 bases, the J end by 3 bases, with 16 bases between. This TCR was sampled from a human donor in a cohort sampled during active COVID-19. Input material: peripheral blood. The chain uses TRBV9 and TRBJ1-2; D unresolved. As DNA, the CDR3 is TGTGCCAGCAGCACCGTGGGCGGGCGTGACTATGGCTACACCTTC. Translated: CASSTVGGRDYGYTF.